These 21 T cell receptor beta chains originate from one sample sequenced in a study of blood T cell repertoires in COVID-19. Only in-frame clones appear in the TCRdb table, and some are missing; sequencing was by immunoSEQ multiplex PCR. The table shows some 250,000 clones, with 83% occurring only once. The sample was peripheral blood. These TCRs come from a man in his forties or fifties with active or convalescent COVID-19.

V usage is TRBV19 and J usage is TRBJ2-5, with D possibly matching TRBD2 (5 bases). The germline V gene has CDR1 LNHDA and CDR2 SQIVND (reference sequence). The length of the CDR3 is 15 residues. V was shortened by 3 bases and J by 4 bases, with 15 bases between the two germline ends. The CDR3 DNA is TGTGCCAGTAGTATTACCTCAGCGGTAGGAGAGACCCAGTACTTC. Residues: CASSITSAVGETQYF. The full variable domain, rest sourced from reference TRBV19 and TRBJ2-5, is DGGITQSPKYLFRKEGQNVTLSCEQNLNHDAMYWYRQDPGQGLRLIYYSQIVNDFQKGDIAEGYSVSREKKESFPLTVTSAQKNPTAFYLCASSITSAVGETQYFGPGTRLLVL.

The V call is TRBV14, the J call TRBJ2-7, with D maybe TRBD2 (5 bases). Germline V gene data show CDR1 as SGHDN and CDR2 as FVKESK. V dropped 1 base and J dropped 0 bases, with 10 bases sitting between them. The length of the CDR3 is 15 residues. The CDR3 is CASSQASGSSYEQYF. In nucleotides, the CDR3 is TGTGCCAGCAGCCAAGCTAGTGGGAGCTCCTACGAGCAGTACTTC.

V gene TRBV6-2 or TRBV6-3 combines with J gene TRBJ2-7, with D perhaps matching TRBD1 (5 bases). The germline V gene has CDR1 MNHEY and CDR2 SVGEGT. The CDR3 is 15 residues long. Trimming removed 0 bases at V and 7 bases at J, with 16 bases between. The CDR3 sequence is CASSYSRQGTWEQYF. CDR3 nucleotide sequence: TGTGCCAGCAGTTACTCGAGGCAGGGAACGTGGGAGCAGTACTTC.

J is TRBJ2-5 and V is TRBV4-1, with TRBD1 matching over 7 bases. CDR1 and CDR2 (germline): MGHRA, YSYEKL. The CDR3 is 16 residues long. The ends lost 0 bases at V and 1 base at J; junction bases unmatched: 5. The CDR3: CASSQELGTAQETQYF. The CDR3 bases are TGCGCCAGCAGCCAAGAATTAGGGACAGCCCAAGAGACCCAGTACTTC.

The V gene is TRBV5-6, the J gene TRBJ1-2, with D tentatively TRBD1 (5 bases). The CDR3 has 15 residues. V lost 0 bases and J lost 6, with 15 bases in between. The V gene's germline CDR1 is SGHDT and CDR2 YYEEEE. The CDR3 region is CASSLEETGRDGYTF. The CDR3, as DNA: TGTGCCAGCAGCTTGGAGGAAACAGGTAGGGATGGCTACACCTTC. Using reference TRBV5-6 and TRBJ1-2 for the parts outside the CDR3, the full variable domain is DAGVTQSPTHLIKTRGQQVTLRCSPKSGHDTVSWYQQALGQGPQFIFQYYEEEERQRGNFPDRFSGHQFPNYSSELNVNALLLGDSALYLCASSLEETGRDGYTFGSGTRLTVV.

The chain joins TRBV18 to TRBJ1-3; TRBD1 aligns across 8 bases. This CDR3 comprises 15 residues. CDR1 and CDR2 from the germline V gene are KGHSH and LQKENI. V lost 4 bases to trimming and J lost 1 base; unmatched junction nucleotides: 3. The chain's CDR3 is CASSRQGSSGNTIYF. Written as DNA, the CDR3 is TGTGCCAGCTCACGACAGGGGTCTTCTGGAAACACCATATATTTT.

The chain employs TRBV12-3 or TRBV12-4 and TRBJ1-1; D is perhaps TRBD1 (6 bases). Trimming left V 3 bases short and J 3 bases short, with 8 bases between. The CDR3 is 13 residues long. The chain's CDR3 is CASSFHRDTEAFF. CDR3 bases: TGTGCCAGCAGTTTTCACAGGGACACTGAAGCTTTCTTT.

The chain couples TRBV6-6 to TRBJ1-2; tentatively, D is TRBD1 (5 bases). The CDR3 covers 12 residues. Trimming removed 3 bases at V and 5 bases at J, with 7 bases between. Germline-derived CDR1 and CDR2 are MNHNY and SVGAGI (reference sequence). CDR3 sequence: CASSYRGYGYTF. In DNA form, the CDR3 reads TGTGCCAGCAGTTATAGGGGTTATGGCTACACCTTC.

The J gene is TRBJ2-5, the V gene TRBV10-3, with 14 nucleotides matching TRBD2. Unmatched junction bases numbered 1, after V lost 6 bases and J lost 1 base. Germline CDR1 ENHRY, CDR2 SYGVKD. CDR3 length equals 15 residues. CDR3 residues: CAIRTSGRAQETQYF. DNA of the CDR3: TGTGCCATCAGGACTAGCGGGAGGGCCCAAGAGACCCAGTACTTC.

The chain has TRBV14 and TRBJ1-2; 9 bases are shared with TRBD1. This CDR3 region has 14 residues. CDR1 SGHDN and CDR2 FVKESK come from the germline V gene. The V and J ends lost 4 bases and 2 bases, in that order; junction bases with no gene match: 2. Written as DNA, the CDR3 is TGTGCCAGCAGCCCGACAGGGGGGAACTATGGCTACACCTTC. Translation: CASSPTGGNYGYTF.

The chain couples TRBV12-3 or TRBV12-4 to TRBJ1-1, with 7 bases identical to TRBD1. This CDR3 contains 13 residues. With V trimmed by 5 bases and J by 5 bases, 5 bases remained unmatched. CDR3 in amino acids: CASSLDRVTEAFF. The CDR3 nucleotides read TGTGCCAGCAGTCTTGACAGGGTAACTGAAGCTTTCTTT.

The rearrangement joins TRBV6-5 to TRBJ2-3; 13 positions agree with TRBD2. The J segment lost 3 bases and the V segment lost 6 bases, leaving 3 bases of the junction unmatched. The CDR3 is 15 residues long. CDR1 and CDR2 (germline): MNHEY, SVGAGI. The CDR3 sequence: CASRTLAGGTDTQYF. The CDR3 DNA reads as TGTGCCAGCAGAACACTAGCGGGAGGGACAGATACGCAGTATTTT.

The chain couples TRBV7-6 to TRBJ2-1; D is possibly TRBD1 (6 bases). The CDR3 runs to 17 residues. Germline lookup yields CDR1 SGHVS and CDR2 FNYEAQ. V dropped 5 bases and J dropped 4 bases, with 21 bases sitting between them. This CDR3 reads CASSPRQDPYLYNEQFF. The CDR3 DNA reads TGTGCCAGCAGCCCCCGACAGGACCCATATTTGTACAATGAGCAGTTCTTC.

The CDR3, as DNA: TGTGCCAGCAGCTCTCGGAGGCGGCCCATCCTACGGGAGCAGTACTTC. It codes for CASSSRRRPILREQYF. This chain connects TRBV11-3 to TRBJ2-7, with a weak D call TRBD2 (5 bases). The germline CDR1 and CDR2 sequences are SGHNT and YENEEA. The CDR3 is 16 amino acids. Trimming took off 4 bases at V and 7 bases at J, with 23 bases between the two ends. Full variable domain (remainder filled in from reference TRBV11-3 and TRBJ2-7): EAGVVQSPRYKIIEKKQPVAFWCNPISGHNTLYWYLQNLGQGPELLIRYENEEAVDDSQLPKDRFSAERLKGVDSTLKIQPAELGDSAVYLCASSSRRRPILREQYFGPGTRLTVT.

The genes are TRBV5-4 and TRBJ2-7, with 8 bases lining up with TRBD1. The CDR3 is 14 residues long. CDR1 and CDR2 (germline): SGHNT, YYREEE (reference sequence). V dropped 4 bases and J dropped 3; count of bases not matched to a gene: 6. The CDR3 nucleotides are TGTGCCAGCAGCCTTCGGACAGGGAGCTACGAGCAGTACTTC. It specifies CASSLRTGSYEQYF.

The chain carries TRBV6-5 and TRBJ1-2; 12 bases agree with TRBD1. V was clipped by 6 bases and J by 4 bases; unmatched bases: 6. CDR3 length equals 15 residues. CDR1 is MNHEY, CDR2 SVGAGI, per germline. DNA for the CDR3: TGTGCCAGCAGCCGAGGGACAGGGGGCTTCTATGGCTACACCTTC. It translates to CASSRGTGGFYGYTF.

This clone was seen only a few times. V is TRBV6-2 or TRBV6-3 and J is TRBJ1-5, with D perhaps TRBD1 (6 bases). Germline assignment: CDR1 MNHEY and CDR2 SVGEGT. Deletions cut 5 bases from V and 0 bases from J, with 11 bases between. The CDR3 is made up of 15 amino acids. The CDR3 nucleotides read TGTGCCAGCAGTCTACAGGGAAATAGCAATCAGCCCCAGCATTTT. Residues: CASSLQGNSNQPQHF.

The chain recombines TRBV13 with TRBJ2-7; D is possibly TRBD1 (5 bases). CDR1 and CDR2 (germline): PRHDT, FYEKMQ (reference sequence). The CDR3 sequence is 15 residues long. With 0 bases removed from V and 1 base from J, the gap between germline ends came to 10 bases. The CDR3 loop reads CASSLGLGESYEQYF. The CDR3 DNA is TGTGCCAGCAGCTTAGGTTTAGGGGAATCCTACGAGCAGTACTTC.

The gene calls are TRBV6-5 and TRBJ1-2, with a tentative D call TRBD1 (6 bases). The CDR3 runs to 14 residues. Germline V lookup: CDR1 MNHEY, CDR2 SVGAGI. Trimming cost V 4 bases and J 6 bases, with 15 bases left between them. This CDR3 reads CASSSGQRQNGYTF. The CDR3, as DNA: TGTGCCAGCAGTTCCGGACAGCGTCAGAATGGCTACACCTTC.

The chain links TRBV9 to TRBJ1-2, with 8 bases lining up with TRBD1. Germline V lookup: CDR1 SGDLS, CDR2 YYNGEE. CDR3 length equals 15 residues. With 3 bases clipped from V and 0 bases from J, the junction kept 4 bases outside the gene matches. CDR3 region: CASSATGGANYGYTF. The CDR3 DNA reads TGTGCCAGCAGCGCCACAGGGGGAGCTAACTATGGCTACACCTTC.

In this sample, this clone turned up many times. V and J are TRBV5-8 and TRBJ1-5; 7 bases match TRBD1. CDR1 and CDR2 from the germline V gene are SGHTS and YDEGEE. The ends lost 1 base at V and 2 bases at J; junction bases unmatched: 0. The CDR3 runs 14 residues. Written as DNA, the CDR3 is TGTGCCAGCAGCTTGACAGGGGGCAATCAGCCCCAGCATTTT. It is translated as CASSLTGGNQPQHF.